This is a list of T cell receptor beta chains from one sample in a study of T cell changes during pregnancy in multiple sclerosis. Data came from immunoSEQ multiplex PCR; TCRdb stores just in-frame clones and leaves some out. The sample lists approximately 63,000 clones; roughly 91% were seen once. The input for sequencing was peripheral blood, taken in the third trimester of pregnancy. These receptors were obtained from a female donor in good health, enrolled as a control in a pregnancy study. CDR3s include the opening cysteine and the closing phenylalanine or tryptophan. D genes are given only for firm matches. For some rows the clone size is stated as once, few or many, or as a class when expanded; others skip it.

clone size	D gene	V gene	J gene	CDR3 DNA	CDR3 protein
NA	NA	TRBV18	TRBJ1-2	TGTGCCAGCTCACCAGCGGGACCGTCCTTCGATGGCTACACCTTC	CASSPAGPSFDGYTF
NA	NA	TRBV27	TRBJ2-7	TGTGCCAGCAGCCCAGGGATCGAGCAGTACTTC	CASSPGIEQYF
NA	TRBD1	TRBV11-2	TRBJ1-1	TGTGCCAGCAGCTTCCAGGGGGGCCTTCTAACGAACACTGAAGCTTTCTTT	CASSFQGGLLTNTEAFF
NA	TRBD2	TRBV9	TRBJ2-3	TGTGCCAGCAGCGTAGGAAGCGGCGGGGGGGTTCGGGCGCAGTATTTT	CASSVGSGGGVRAQYF
once	NA	TRBV27	TRBJ2-1	TGTGCCAGCAGTTTACCTGGAGATGAGCAGTTCTTC	CASSLPGDEQFF
NA	TRBD2	TRBV4-2	TRBJ2-3	TGTGCCAGCAGCCCTGGTAGCGGGGGACTCACAGATACGCAGTATTTT	CASSPGSGGLTDTQYF
NA	TRBD2	TRBV9	TRBJ2-3	TGTGCCAGCCCCCTAGGGAGGGAAAGCACAGATACGCAGTATTTT	CASPLGRESTDTQYF
NA	TRBD1	TRBV6-5	TRBJ2-7	TGTGCCAGTTTCGGACAGGGCTCCTACGAGCAGTACTTC	CASFGQGSYEQYF
NA	TRBD2	TRBV5-4	TRBJ2-3	TGTGCCAGCAGCTTGGGTAGCGGGAGGGCCACAGATACGCAGTATTTT	CASSLGSGRATDTQYF
NA	TRBD2	TRBV4-1	TRBJ2-1	TGCGCCAGCAGCCAACTCGGACTAGCGGGAGGCCCTCTGGGTCACAATGAGCAGTTCTTC	CASSQLGLAGGPLGHNEQFF
NA	NA	TRBV5-5	TRBJ2-7	TGTGCCAGCAGCTTTTGGGACTCCTCCTACGAGCAGTACTTC	CASSFWDSSYEQYF
NA	TRBD1	TRBV7-6	TRBJ1-1	TGTGCCAGCAGCCCCCGGGGACAGGGGGCGCGTACTGAAGCTTTCTTT	CASSPRGQGARTEAFF
few	NA	TRBV6-6	TRBJ2-2	TGTGCCAGCAGTTTAGACAGGAACACCGGGGAGCTGTTTTTT	CASSLDRNTGELFF
NA	TRBD2	TRBV9	TRBJ2-2	TGTGCCAGCAGCGCCCAGCGGGAGAGGGCCGGGGAGCTGTTTTTT	CASSAQRERAGELFF
NA	TRBD2	TRBV7-9	TRBJ2-1	TGTGCCAGCCGAACGAGCGGGAGGACCTACAATGAGCAGTTCTTC	CASRTSGRTYNEQFF
NA	NA	TRBV5-4	TRBJ1-2	TGTGCCAGCAGCTTGGGACAGCGCTATGGCTACACCTTC	CASSLGQRYGYTF
NA	NA	TRBV6-1	TRBJ1-1	TGTGCCAGCAAGTCCTTCGGGGGGACTGAAGCTTTCTTT	CASKSFGGTEAFF
NA	NA	TRBV19	TRBJ1-2	TGTGCCAGTAAGAGTGCGGCAGGGGTTAACTATGGCTACACCTTC	CASKSAAGVNYGYTF
NA	TRBD2	TRBV7-9	TRBJ2-1	TGTGCCAGCAGCCCGACTAGCGGGAGGGCGTTCTTC	CASSPTSGRAFF
once	NA	TRBV18	TRBJ1-3	TGTGCCAGCTCACCCCCCGGACAGAGCTCTGGAAACACCATATATTTT	CASSPPGQSSGNTIYF
NA	TRBD2	TRBV19	TRBJ2-2	TGTGCCAGTAGTGGTACGGGAGGTAGGACCGGGGAGCTGTTTTTT	CASSGTGGRTGELFF
NA	NA	TRBV9	TRBJ2-7	TGTGCCAGCAGCCCCGGGGGGCCCCAAGACAATTACGAGCAGTACTTC	CASSPGGPQDNYEQYF
NA	TRBD2	TRBV10-3	TRBJ2-5	TGTGCCATCAGGCCGGGACTAGAGTACCAAGAGACCCAGTACTTC	CAIRPGLEYQETQYF
NA	TRBD2	TRBV2	TRBJ2-3	TGTGCCAGCAGTGCCAGCGGGGGAGGGGATACGCAGTATTTT	CASSASGGGDTQYF
NA	NA	TRBV6-1	TRBJ1-5	TGTGCCAGCAGTGAAAACTTCCGCCAGCCCCAGCATTTT	CASSENFRQPQHF
NA	NA	TRBV6-5	TRBJ1-2	TGTGCCAGCGGAGGGGGGGTCTATGGCTACACCTTC	CASGGGVYGYTF
once	NA	TRBV14	TRBJ2-2	TGTGCCAGCAGCCAAGATGGAGGGACGCCATCCGGGGAGCTGTTTTTT	CASSQDGGTPSGELFF
NA	TRBD1	TRBV25-1	TRBJ2-2	TGTGCCAGCAGTGGCCCCGGGACAGGAGTTACCGGGGAGCTGTTTTTT	CASSGPGTGVTGELFF
NA	TRBD1	TRBV28	TRBJ2-2	TGTGCCAGCAGCCAGGGACAGGTACGCACCGGGGAGCTGTTTTTT	CASSQGQVRTGELFF
NA	NA	TRBV5-1	TRBJ2-3	TGCGCCAGCAGCTTTACAGGGCCAGATACGCAGTATTTT	CASSFTGPDTQYF
once	NA	TRBV7-9	TRBJ2-2	TGTGCCAGCAGCTCCTTCGTAGGGGCTGACACCGGGGAGCTGTTTTTT	CASSSFVGADTGELFF
NA	NA	TRBV30	TRBJ2-1	TGTGCCTGGAATGGCGGCAGCTCCTACAATGAGCAGTTCTTC	CAWNGGSSYNEQFF
NA	TRBD1	TRBV27	TRBJ1-1	TGTGCCAGCAGTTCCCTAGGACAGGGACCGTTTGAAGCTTTCTTT	CASSSLGQGPFEAFF
NA	TRBD1	TRBV6-1	TRBJ1-5	TGTGCCAGCAGTGAAGAAGGGACAGGTAATCAGCCCCAGCATTTT	CASSEEGTGNQPQHF
NA	TRBD1	TRBV6-1	TRBJ1-2	TGTGCCAGCAGGAAGGACAGGGAGCATCTTGGCTACACCTTC	CASRKDREHLGYTF
NA	TRBD2	TRBV2	TRBJ2-7	TGTGCCAGCAGTAGCGGGGCATCCTACGAGCAGTACTTC	CASSSGASYEQYF
NA	NA	TRBV19	TRBJ2-2	TGTGCCAGTAGTTCGGACAGCGTGTGGGAGCTGTTTTTT	CASSSDSVWELFF
once	TRBD1	TRBV4-1	TRBJ1-2	TGCGCCAGCAGCCAAGATCCAGGGACAGGGGGCGGCTACACCTTC	CASSQDPGTGGGYTF
NA	TRBD1	TRBV6-6	TRBJ2-1	TGTGCCAGCAGTTCCGGGACAGGAACCACCTACAATGAGCAGTTCTTC	CASSSGTGTTYNEQFF
NA	TRBD2	TRBV7-9	TRBJ2-7	TGTGCCAGCAGCCCGACCGGGACTAGCGGCTCCGAGCAGTACTTC	CASSPTGTSGSEQYF
once	NA	TRBV7-8	TRBJ1-2	TGTGCCAGCAGCTTAGAAGACAGACTCTATGGCTACACCTTC	CASSLEDRLYGYTF
NA	TRBD2	TRBV9	TRBJ2-1	TGTGCCAGCAGCGTAGGGCTAGCGGGGTACAATGAGCAGTTCTTC	CASSVGLAGYNEQFF
NA	NA	TRBV9	TRBJ2-7	TGTGCCAGCAGCGTAGGGAGGGGTAGGTTGTACGAGCAGTACTTC	CASSVGRGRLYEQYF
NA	TRBD1	TRBV7-8	TRBJ2-3	TGTGCCAGCTCCCTTAGGGGGCAAAATACGCAGTATTTT	CASSLRGQNTQYF
NA	TRBD1	TRBV6-1	TRBJ1-4	TGTGCCAGCAGTCCCCGACAGGGCCATGAAAAACTGTTTTTT	CASSPRQGHEKLFF
NA	TRBD2	TRBV7-9	TRBJ2-1	TGTGCCAGCAGAAAACTAGCGGGGCTCTACAATGAGCAGTTCTTC	CASRKLAGLYNEQFF
few	NA	TRBV6-1	TRBJ1-3	TGTGCCAGCAGTGAATTCCCCAGCTCTGGAAACACCATATATTTT	CASSEFPSSGNTIYF
few	TRBD1	TRBV29-1	TRBJ1-1	TGCAGCGTCGAAGACAGGGATTTCACTGAAGCTTTCTTT	CSVEDRDFTEAFF
NA	NA	TRBV10-3	TRBJ2-5	TGTGCCACCACAATAGCCCCAGGGGTCGGAGAGACCCAGTACTTC	CATTIAPGVGETQYF
NA	TRBD2	TRBV5-6	TRBJ2-1	TGTGCCAGCAGCGTGAGTAGCGGGAGGGAAAATGAGCAGTTCTTC	CASSVSSGRENEQFF